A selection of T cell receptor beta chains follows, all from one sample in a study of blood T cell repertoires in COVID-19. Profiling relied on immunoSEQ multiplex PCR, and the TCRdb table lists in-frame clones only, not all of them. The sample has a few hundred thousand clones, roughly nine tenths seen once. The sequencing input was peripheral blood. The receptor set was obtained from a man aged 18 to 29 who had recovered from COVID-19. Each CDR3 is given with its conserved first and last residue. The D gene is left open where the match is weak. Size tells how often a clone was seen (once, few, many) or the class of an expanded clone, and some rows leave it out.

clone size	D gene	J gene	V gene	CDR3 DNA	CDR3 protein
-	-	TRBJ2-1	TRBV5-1	TGCGCCAGCAGCCTGGAGGGGATGATAGTCAATGAGCAGTTCTTC	CASSLEGMIVNEQFF
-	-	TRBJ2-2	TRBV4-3	TGCGCCAGCAGCCAAGAGTGGCAGGGGACGACGGGCACCGGGGAGCTGTTTTTT	CASSQEWQGTTGTGELFF
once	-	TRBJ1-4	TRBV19	TGTGCCAGTGGAGGGGAAATGGGTCGAACCCTTGATGAAAAACTGTTTTTT	CASGGEMGRTLDEKLFF
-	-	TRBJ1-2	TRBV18	TGTGCCAGCTCACCACGACGGGACCCGGGGGGAAACTATGGCTACACCTTC	CASSPRRDPGGNYGYTF
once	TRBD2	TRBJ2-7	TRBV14	TGTGCCAGCAGCCAAGATTGGGCGGGGGGCGCCTACGAGCAGTACTTC	CASSQDWAGGAYEQYF
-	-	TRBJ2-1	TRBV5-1	TGCGCCAGCAGCTTGGGGCCCACCAATGATGAGCAGTTCTTC	CASSLGPTNDEQFF
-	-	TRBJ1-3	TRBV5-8	TGTGCCAGCAGCCTATGGGCGAGAAACACCATATATTTT	CASSLWARNTIYF
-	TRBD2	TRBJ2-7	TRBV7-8	TGTGCCAGCAGCTTATCGGCCGAGACTAGCGGGCCCTACGAGCAGTACTTC	CASSLSAETSGPYEQYF
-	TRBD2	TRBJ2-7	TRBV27	TGTGCCAGCAGTCCCACCGCGGGAGAATCCTACGAGCAGTACTTC	CASSPTAGESYEQYF
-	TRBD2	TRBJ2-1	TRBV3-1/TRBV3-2	TGTGCCAGCAGCCAAGGGCTAGCGGGAAGTCCGCAGTTCTTC	CASSQGLAGSPQFF
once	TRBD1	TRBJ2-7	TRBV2	TGTGCCAGCACTCTACGGGACAGGGTCCTAGACGAGCAGTACTTC	CASTLRDRVLDEQYF
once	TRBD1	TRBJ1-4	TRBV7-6	TGTGCCAGCAGCTTACGCGGCAGGGGGGAAGCTAATGAAAAACTGTTTTTT	CASSLRGRGEANEKLFF
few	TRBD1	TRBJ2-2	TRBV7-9	TGTGCCAGCAGCCCCGGACAGGAGAACACCGGGGAGCTGTTTTTT	CASSPGQENTGELFF
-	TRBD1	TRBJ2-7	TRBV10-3	TGTGCCATCAGTGGGGCAGGGGGTCTCGACGAGCAGTACTTC	CAISGAGGLDEQYF
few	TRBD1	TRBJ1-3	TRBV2	TGTGCCAGCAGTGGGGACAGGGCGGACGCTGGAAACACCATATATTTT	CASSGDRADAGNTIYF
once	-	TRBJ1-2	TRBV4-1	TGCGCCAGCAGCCAAGAAGCATTTGGTCCCCTCACTAACTATGGCTACACCTTC	CASSQEAFGPLTNYGYTF
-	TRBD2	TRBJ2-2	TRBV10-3	TGTGCCATCAGTGCCTGGGGACTAGCGGGGTCGAACACCGGGGAGCTGTTTTTT	CAISAWGLAGSNTGELFF
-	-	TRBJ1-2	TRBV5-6	TGTGCCAGCAGCTTCGGGGATGATGGCTACACCTTC	CASSFGDDGYTF
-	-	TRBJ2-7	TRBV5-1	TGCGCCAGCAGCTTACAGGGTGAGTCCTACGAGCAGTACTTC	CASSLQGESYEQYF
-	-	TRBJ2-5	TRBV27	TGTGCCAGCAGTTTATCGGTCGAGAAGACCCAGTACTTC	CASSLSVEKTQYF
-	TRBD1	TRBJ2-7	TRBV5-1	TGCGCCAGCAGCCGCGAGGGACAGAGGTTCTACGAGCAGTACTTC	CASSREGQRFYEQYF
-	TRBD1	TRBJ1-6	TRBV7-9	TGTGCCAGCAGCACGACAGGGGATAATTCACCCCTCCACTTT	CASSTTGDNSPLHF
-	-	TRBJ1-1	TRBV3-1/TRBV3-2	TGTGCCAGCAGCCTTCGGGGAATCCCTGAAGCTTTCTTT	CASSLRGIPEAFF
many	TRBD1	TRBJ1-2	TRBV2	TGTGCCAGCAGACCGGACAGGGGGATTAGTGGCTACACCTTC	CASRPDRGISGYTF
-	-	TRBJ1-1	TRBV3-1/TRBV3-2	TGTGCCAGCAGCCAAGAGGGTGAGAGGACTGAAGCTTTCTTT	CASSQEGERTEAFF
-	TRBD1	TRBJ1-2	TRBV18	TGTGCCAGCTCACCGGCGACCGGACAGGGTACCTATGGCTACACCTTC	CASSPATGQGTYGYTF
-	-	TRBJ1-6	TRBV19	TGTGCCAGTAGGGGGACAAATAATTCACCCCTCCACTTT	CASRGTNNSPLHF
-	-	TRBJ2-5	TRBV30	TGTGCCTGGACCCGGGACTACCAAGAGACCCAGTACTTC	CAWTRDYQETQYF
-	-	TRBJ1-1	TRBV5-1	TGCGCCAGCAGCTTGGGGCCGGGGAGGAACACTGAAGCTTTCTTT	CASSLGPGRNTEAFF
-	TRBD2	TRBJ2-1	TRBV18	TGTGCCAGCTCAACGGGACTAGCGGGAACGAAGAATGAGCAGTTCTTC	CASSTGLAGTKNEQFF
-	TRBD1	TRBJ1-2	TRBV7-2	TGTGCCAGCAGCTTAGTAGACAGGGGCTATGGCTACACCTTC	CASSLVDRGYGYTF
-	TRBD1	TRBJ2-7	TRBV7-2	TGTGCCAGCAGAGAGACCGGGACAGGGGACCCAGAAATCTACGAGCAGTACTTC	CASRETGTGDPEIYEQYF